Listed below are T cell receptor beta chains from one sample, sequenced in a study of T cells in Graves' hyperthyroidism and ophthalmopathy. TCRdb passed the multiplex PCR reads through MiXCR, listing each CDR3 protein once. The sample lists about 180,000 distinct CDR3 sequences, about a sixth occurring once. The sequenced material came from blood. All receptors derive from a woman aged 50 to 60 with Graves' hyperthyroidism. Both conserved end residues are part of each CDR3. The D gene is left open where the match is weak. Size values are once, few and many counts, or a class for expanded clones, and some rows have none.

TRBV20-1	-	TRBJ2-7	TRBD1	TGCAGTGCTAGCAAGGGACAGGGAGAAGGTGAGCAGTACTTC	CSASKGQGEGEQYF
TRBV7-3	many	TRBJ2-3	-	TGTGCCAGCAGCCCCGGGTTAAGGGACTATACGCAGTATTTT	CASSPGLRDYTQYF
TRBV5-1	many	TRBJ1-1	-	TGCGCCAGCAGCTTGGCACTCGGGCGGGGCACTGAAGCTTTCTTT	CASSLALGRGTEAFF
TRBV28	-	TRBJ1-2	-	TGTGCCAGCAGTACTCAAGGTACAGGCTCACTGCTCTATGGCTACACCTTC	CASSTQGTGSLLYGYTF
TRBV28	many	TRBJ1-6	-	TGTGCCAGCAGTTTACTTGGGGGTGGGGCCTCCTATAATTCACCCCTCCACTTT	CASSLLGGGASYNSPLHF
TRBV27	many	TRBJ2-7	-	TGTGCCAGCAGCTCGGATGTCTACGAGCAGTACTTC	CASSSDVYEQYF
TRBV2	many	TRBJ2-1	-	TGTGCCAGCGGAATTCAGGGCTTTGAGCAGTTCTTC	CASGIQGFEQFF
TRBV7-3	-	TRBJ2-1	TRBD2	TGTGCCAGCAGCCCGACTAGCGGGAGGAAGTACAATGAGCAGTTCTTC	CASSPTSGRKYNEQFF
TRBV12-3/TRBV12-4	many	TRBJ1-1	-	TGTGCCAGCAGTTTCAAGTTCCCTGAAGCTTTCTTT	CASSFKFPEAFF
TRBV20-1	-	TRBJ2-1	TRBD2	TGCAGTGCTAGAGATCAGGGTAGCGGGAGGGCCTGGTCCTACAATGAGCAGTTCTTC	CSARDQGSGRAWSYNEQFF
TRBV7-9	many	TRBJ2-6	-	TGTGCCAGCAGCTCCCTGGTTGTCCAGCCCGGGGCCAACGTCCTGACTTTC	CASSSLVVQPGANVLTF
TRBV9	many	TRBJ2-1	TRBD2	TGTGCCAGCACCCCGCGCGGGGGGGGAAATGAGCAGTTCTTC	CASTPRGGGNEQFF
TRBV19	many	TRBJ2-5	-	TGTGCCAGTAGCCCCGGAGCCGTAAGACAAGAGACCCAGTACTTC	CASSPGAVRQETQYF
TRBV28	many	TRBJ2-2	-	TGTGCCAGCAGATCAGGCTACACGAACACCGGGGAGCTGTTTTTT	CASRSGYTNTGELFF
TRBV5-6	many	TRBJ2-1	-	TGTGCCAGCAGCTTGGATTCCCCCTGGAATGAGCAGTTCTTC	CASSLDSPWNEQFF
TRBV4-1	few	TRBJ1-2	-	TGCGCCAGCAGCCAAGAAACTTTAGGGCTCGGCTACACCTTC	CASSQETLGLGYTF
TRBV27	many	TRBJ2-7	-	TGTGCCAGCAGTTTTCTCCAGGGGTCGTTCGCGGTGGGGTACCAGCAGTACTTC	CASSFLQGSFAVGYQQYF